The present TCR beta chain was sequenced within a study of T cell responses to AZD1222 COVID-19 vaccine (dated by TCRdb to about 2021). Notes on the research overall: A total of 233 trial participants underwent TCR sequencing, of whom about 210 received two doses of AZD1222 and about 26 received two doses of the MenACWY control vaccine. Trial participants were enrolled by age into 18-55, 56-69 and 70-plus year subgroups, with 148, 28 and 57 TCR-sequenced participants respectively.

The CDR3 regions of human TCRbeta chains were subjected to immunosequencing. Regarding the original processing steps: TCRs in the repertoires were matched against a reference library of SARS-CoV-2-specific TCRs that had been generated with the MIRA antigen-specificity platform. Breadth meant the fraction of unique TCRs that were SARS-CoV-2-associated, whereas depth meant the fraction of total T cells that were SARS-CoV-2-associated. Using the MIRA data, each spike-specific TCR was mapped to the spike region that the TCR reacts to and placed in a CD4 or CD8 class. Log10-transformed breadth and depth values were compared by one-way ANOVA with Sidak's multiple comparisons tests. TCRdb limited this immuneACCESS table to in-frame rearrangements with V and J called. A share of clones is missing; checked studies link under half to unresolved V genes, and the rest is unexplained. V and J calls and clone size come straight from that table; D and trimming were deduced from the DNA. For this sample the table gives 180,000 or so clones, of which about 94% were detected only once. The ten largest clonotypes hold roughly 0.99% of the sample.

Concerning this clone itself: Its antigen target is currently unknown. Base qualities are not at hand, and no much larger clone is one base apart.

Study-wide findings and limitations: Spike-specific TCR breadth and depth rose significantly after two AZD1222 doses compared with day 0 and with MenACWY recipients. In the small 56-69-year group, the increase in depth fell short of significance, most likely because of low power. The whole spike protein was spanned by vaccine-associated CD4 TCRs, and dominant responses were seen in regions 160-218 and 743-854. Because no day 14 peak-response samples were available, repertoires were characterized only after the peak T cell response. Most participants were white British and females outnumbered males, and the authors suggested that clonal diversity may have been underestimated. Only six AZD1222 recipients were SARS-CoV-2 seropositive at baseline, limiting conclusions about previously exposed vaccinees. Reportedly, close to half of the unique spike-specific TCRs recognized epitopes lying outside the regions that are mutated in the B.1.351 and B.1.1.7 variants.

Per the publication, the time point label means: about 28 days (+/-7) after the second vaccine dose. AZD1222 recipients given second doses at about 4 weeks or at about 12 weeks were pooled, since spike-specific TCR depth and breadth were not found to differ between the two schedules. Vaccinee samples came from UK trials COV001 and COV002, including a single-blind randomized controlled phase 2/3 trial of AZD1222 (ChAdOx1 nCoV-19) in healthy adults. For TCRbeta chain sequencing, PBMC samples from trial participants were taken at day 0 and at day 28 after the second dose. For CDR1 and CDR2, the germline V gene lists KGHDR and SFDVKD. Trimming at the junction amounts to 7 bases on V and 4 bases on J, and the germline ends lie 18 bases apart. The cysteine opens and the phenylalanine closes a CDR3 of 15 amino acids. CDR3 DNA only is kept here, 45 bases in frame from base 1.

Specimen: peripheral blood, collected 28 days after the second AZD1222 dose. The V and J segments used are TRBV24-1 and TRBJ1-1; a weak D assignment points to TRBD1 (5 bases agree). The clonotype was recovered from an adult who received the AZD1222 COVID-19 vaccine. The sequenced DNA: TGTGCCACCAGGTCGAGGAATGCAGGGAGCACTGAAGCTTTCTTT. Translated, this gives CATRSRNAGSTEAFF.